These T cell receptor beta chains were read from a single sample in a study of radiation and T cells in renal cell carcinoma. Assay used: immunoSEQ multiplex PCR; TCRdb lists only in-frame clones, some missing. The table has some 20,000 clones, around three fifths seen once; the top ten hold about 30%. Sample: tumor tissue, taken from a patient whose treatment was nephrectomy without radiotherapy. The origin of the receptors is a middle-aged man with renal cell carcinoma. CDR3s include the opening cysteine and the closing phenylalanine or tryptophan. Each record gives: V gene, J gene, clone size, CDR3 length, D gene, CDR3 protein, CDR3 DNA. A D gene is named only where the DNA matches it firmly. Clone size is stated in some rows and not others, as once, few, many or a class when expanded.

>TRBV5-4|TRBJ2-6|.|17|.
CASSLALASPTANVLTF
TGTGCCAGCAGCTTGGCGCTCGCAAGTCCCACGGCCAACGTCCTGACTTTC
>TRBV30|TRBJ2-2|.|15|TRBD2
CAWNKRGGYTGELFF
TGTGCCTGGAATAAGCGGGGAGGCTACACCGGGGAGCTGTTTTTT
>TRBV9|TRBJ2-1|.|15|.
CASSVLATEGDEQFF
TGTGCCAGCAGCGTCCTAGCGACTGAGGGCGATGAGCAGTTCTTC
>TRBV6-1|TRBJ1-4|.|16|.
CASSDFSWQTNEKLFF
TGTGCCAGCAGTGACTTCTCTTGGCAGACTAATGAAAAACTGTTTTTT
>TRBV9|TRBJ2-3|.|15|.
CASSVGHSSTDTQYF
TGTGCCAGCAGCGTAGGACACTCTAGCACAGATACGCAGTATTTT
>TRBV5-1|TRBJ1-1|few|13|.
CASSSGLNTEAFF
TGCGCCAGCAGCTCAGGATTGAACACTGAAGCTTTCTTT
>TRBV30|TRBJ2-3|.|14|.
CAWSSLGAPDTQYF
TGTGCCTGGAGTTCTTTGGGGGCACCAGATACGCAGTATTTT
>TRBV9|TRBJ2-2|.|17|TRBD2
CASSVLAGGQNTGELFF
TGTGCCAGCAGCGTACTAGCGGGGGGTCAAAACACCGGGGAGCTGTTTTTT
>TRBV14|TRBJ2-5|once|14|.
CASSPWGAGETQYF
TGTGCCAGCAGCCCCTGGGGGGCCGGGGAGACCCAGTACTTC
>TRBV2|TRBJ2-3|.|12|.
CASREGPDTQYF
TGTGCCAGCAGAGAAGGTCCAGATACGCAGTATTTT
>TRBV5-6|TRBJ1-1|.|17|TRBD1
CASSQYGVGGGYTEAFF
TGTGCCAGCAGTCAATATGGGGTGGGAGGGGGCTACACTGAAGCTTTCTTT
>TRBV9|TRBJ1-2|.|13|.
CASSPGGGYGYTF
TGTGCCAGCAGCCCTGGGGGGGGATATGGCTACACCTTC
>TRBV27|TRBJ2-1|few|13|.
CASSQTSYNEQFF
TGTGCCAGCAGCCAGACTAGTTACAATGAGCAGTTCTTC
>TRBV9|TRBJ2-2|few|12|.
CASSVVTGELFF
TGTGCCAGCAGCGTAGTCACCGGGGAGCTGTTTTTT
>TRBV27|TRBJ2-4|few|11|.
CASGRIDIQYF
TGTGCCAGCGGCCGGATCGATATTCAGTACTTC
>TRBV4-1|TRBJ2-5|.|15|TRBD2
CASSQGRGYQETQYF
TGCGCCAGCAGCCAAGGGCGGGGGTACCAAGAGACCCAGTACTTC
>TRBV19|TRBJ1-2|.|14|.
CASNVWTGGHGYTF
TGTGCCAGTAATGTTTGGACTGGAGGGCACGGCTACACCTTC
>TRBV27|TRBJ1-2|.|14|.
CATHPGGEGYGYTF
TGTGCCACCCATCCCGGTGGGGAGGGCTATGGCTACACCTTC
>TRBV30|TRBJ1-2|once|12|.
CAWILTGYGYTF
TGTGCCTGGATTTTAACGGGGTATGGCTACACCTTC
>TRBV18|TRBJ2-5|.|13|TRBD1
CASSATGEETQYF
TGTGCCAGCTCAGCGACAGGGGAAGAGACCCAGTACTTC
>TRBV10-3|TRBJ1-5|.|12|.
CAISEGNQPQHF
TGTGCCATCAGTGAGGGCAATCAGCCCCAGCATTTT
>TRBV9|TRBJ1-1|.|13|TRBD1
CASSPGDRVSAFF
TGTGCCAGCAGCCCAGGGGACAGGGTTTCAGCTTTCTTT
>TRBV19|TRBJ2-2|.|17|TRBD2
CASSIMAGAGNTGELFF
TGTGCCAGTAGTATTATGGCGGGAGCTGGGAACACCGGGGAGCTGTTTTTT
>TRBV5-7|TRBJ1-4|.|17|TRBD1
CASSSGTVTPTNEKLFF
TGTGCCAGCAGCTCAGGGACAGTTACCCCAACTAATGAAAAACTGTTTTTT
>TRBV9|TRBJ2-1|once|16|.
CASSVGGRGGYNEQFF
TGTGCCAGCAGCGTAGGCGGGCGAGGGGGTTACAATGAGCAGTTCTTC
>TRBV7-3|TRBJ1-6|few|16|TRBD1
CASSRNGQGTNSPLHF
TGTGCCAGCAGCCGAAATGGACAGGGTACGAATTCACCCCTCCACTTT
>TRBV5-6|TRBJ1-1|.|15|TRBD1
CASSLNRDRVTEAFF
TGTGCCAGCAGCTTGAACCGGGACAGGGTCACTGAAGCTTTCTTT
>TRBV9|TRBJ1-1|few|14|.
CASSLDRGSTEAFF
TGTGCCAGCAGTTTAGACCGGGGCAGCACTGAAGCTTTCTTT
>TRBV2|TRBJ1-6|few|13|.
CASSESAGSPLHF
TGTGCCAGCAGTGAATCAGCAGGTTCACCCCTCCACTTT
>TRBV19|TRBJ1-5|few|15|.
CASSRAMGANQPQHF
TGTGCCAGTAGTAGGGCAATGGGGGCGAATCAGCCCCAGCATTTT
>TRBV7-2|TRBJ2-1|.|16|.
CASSRTAAASYNEQFF
TGTGCCAGCAGTCGTACCGCGGCCGCGTCTTACAATGAGCAGTTCTTC
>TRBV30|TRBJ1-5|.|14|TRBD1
CAWSGDSLYQPQHF
TGTGCCTGGTCCGGGGACAGTCTATATCAGCCCCAGCATTTT
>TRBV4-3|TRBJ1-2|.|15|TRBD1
CASSHTGGVGGGYTF
TGCGCCAGCAGCCACACAGGGGGAGTCGGTGGTGGCTACACCTTC
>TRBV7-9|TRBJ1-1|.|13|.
CASSDIDGPEAFF
TGCGCCAGCAGCGACATAGATGGACCTGAAGCTTTCTTT
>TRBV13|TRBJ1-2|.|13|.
CASSLGTDYGYTF
TGTGCCAGCAGCCTCGGGACGGACTATGGCTACACCTTC
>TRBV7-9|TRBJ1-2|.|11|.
CASSFTNGYTF
TGTGCCAGCAGCTTTACTAATGGCTACACCTTC
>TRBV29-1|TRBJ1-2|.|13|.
CSVGSGANYGYTF
TGCAGCGTTGGTAGCGGAGCTAACTATGGCTACACCTTC
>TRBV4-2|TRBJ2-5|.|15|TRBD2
CASSQDGRGEETQYF
TGTGCCAGCAGCCAAGATGGGCGGGGGGAAGAGACCCAGTACTTC
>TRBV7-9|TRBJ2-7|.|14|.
CASSLILGSYEQYF
TGTGCCAGCAGCTTAATTCTCGGCTCCTACGAGCAGTACTTC
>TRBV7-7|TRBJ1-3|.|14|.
CASSADISGNTIYF
TGTGCTAGCAGCGCGGACATCTCTGGAAACACCATATATTTT
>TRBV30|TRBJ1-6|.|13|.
CAWQTVDNSPLHF
TGTGCCTGGCAGACAGTCGATAATTCACCCCTCCACTTT
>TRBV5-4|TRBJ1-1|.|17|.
CASSRLPQGAANTEAFF
TGTGCCAGCAGCCGGTTACCACAGGGAGCAGCGAACACTGAAGCTTTCTTT
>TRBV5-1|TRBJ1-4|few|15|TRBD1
CASSLRGQGTEKLFF
TGCGCCAGCAGCTTGAGGGGACAGGGTACGGAAAAACTGTTTTTT
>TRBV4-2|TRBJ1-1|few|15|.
CASSQNAGLGTEAFF
TGTGCCAGCAGCCAAAATGCAGGACTCGGTACTGAAGCTTTCTTT
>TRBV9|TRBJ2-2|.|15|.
CASSVAGLNTGELFF
TGTGCCAGCAGCGTCGCCGGGCTGAACACCGGGGAGCTGTTTTTT
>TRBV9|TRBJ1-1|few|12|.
CASSRGNTEAFF
TGTGCCAGCTCGCGGGGCAACACTGAAGCTTTCTTT
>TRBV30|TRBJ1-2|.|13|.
CAWRFVGDYGYTF
TGTGCCTGGAGATTTGTGGGGGACTATGGCTACACCTTC
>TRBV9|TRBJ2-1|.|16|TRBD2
CASSVRGELDDNEQFF
TGTGCCAGCAGCGTGCGGGGGGAACTAGACGATAATGAGCAGTTCTTC
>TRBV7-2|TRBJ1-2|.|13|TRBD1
CASRSGTEGGYTF
TGTGCCAGCAGATCCGGGACAGAAGGGGGCTACACCTTC
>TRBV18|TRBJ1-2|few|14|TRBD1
CASSPVGQGNGYTF
TGTGCCAGCTCACCAGTAGGACAGGGGAATGGCTACACCTTC
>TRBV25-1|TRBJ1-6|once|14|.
CASSPGQFNSPLHF
TGTGCCAGCAGCCCGGGACAATTTAATTCACCCCTCCACTTT
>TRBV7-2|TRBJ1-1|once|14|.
CASSLVRGNTEAFF
TGTGCCAGCAGCTTAGTTAGGGGGAACACTGAAGCTTTCTTT
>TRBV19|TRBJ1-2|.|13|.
CASSPQGFYGYTF
TGTGCCAGTAGCCCCCAGGGATTTTATGGCTACACCTTC
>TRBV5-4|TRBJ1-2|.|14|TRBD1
CASSLDPGGRGYTF
TGTGCCAGCAGCTTGGATCCAGGGGGTCGCGGCTACACCTTC
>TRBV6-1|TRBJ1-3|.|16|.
CASSEAGSFSGNTIYF
TGTGCCAGCAGTGAAGCAGGATCTTTTAGTGGAAACACCATATATTTT
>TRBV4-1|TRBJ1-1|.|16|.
CASSQLTGLMDTEAFF
TGCGCCAGCAGCCAACTTACGGGACTAATGGACACTGAAGCTTTCTTT
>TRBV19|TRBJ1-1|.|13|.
CASSSRPRPEAFF
TGTGCCAGTAGTAGCAGGCCTCGCCCTGAAGCTTTCTTT